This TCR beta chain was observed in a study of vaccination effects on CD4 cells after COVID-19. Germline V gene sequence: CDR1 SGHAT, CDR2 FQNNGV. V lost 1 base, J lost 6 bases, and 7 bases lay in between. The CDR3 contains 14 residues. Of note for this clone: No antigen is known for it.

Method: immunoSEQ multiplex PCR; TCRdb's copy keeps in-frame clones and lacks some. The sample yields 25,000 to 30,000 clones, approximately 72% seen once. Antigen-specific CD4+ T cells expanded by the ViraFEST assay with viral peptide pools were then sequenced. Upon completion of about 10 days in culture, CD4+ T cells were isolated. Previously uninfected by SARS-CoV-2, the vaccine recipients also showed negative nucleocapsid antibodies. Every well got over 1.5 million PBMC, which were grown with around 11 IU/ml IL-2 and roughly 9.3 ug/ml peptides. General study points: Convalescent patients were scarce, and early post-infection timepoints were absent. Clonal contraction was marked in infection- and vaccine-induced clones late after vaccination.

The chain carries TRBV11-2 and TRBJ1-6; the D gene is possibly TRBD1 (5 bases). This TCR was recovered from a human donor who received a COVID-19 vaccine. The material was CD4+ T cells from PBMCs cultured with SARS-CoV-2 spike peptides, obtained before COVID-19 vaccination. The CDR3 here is CASSLGQLNSPLHF. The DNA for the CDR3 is TGTGCCAGCAGCTTAGGACAGCTTAATTCACCCCTCCACTTT.